This T cell receptor (beta chain) was sequenced during a study of T cells in Graves' hyperthyroidism and ophthalmopathy. Turning to the study itself: Any treatment followed the collection of peripheral blood at initial diagnosis. Broader study findings: Most thyroid clonotypes with frequency above 0.001 were detected in blood.

Comment on this clonotype: The antigen is unknown. A read error may account for a junction end that differs from germline.

Graves' hyperthyroidism showing no ophthalmopathy progression within 18 months was considered stable. The CDR3 extends over 17 amino acids. RNA transcripts provided the source from which TCR beta CDR3 regions were amplified. First-round RT-PCR with HTBI primers amplified the TCR CDR3 region. TCRdb re-called the multiplex PCR reads with MiXCR, one entry per CDR3 protein. The sample holds roughly 380,000 distinct CDR3 sequences, approximately 14% seen once. What was sequenced was blood. The receptor was isolated from a woman between 55 and 75 years old with Graves' hyperthyroidism. This chain links TRBV12-3 or TRBV12-4 with TRBJ2-3, with D possibly matching TRBD2 (5 bases). The CDR3 DNA sequence: TGTGCCAGCACGCCGGGATACGAGACGGCAGGCACGGATACGCAGTATTTT. Its translation is CASTPGYETAGTDTQYF.